This TCR beta chain was documented in a study of vaccination and CD4 T cells after COVID-19. For the study at large: Ranging from 14 to 241, the interval between dose two and post-vaccine sampling had a median of 72 days. Overlapping spike pools from SARS-CoV-2 and HCoV-NL63, HCoV-OC43 and HCoV-229E served as culture stimuli. A CEFX pool, an HIV-1 Nef pool, or else no peptide went into the control cultures.

The Oncomine TCR Beta short-read assay was what sequenced the DNA obtained from cultured CD4+ T cells. TCRdb redid the calling of the PCR reads with MiXCR, one entry per CDR3 protein. The profile covers around 15,000 distinct CDR3 sequences, with 36% appearing a single time and approximately 23% taken by the ten largest. This clonotype showed up just a few times. Antigen unknown. Points from the study as a whole: Median reactive clonotypes, those recognizing SARS-CoV-2, rose from about 22 to 38, not significantly.

Treatment denoted: approximately 9-day PBMC culture with coronavirus spike peptide pools or control peptides (ViraFEST assay). The sequences come from CD4+ T cells from blood, cultured in vitro, collected before SARS-CoV-2 vaccination. The receptor's source is a human donor who received a COVID-19 vaccine.

As DNA, the CDR3 is TGTGCCAGCAGCTTAGGAGTTATAGTACAAGAGACCCAGTACTTC. It is translated as CASSLGVIVQETQYF. V is TRBV7-2 and J is TRBJ2-5, with unresolved D. The CDR3 runs 15 residues. Deletions cut 1 base from V and 2 bases from J, with 11 bases between. Germline-derived CDR1 and CDR2 are SGHTA and FQGNSA.